This T cell receptor beta chain appears in the sequencing data of a study of cytomegalovirus exposure and HLA in healthy donors. Study in general: There were over 350 genotyped donors. Of these, 81% fell in the genetic ancestry cluster associated with self-reported Caucasian donors. Study outcomes and limitations: Across HLA loci, a later analysis found differing TCR association rates, with DRB1 most and HLA-C fewest. Three of the chains that were CMV-associated were confirmed in vitro to be specific for CMV antigens.

As to this clone: The antigen is unknown.

Amplification used 60 Vbeta primers and 13 Jbeta primers. Assay: immunoSEQ multiplex PCR; the TCRdb copy retains only in-frame clones and omits some. The sample includes about 110,000 clones, approximately 71% of them seen just once. There are 15 residues in the CDR3. V lost 0 bases to trimming and J lost 6 bases; unmatched junction nucleotides: 6. The germline gives CDR1 LNHNV, CDR2 YYDKDF (reference sequence). The sequencing input was PBMCs. The rearrangement uses TRBV15 and TRBJ1-1; TRBD1 agrees at 8 bases. The clonotype originates from a man aged 35-49 years in good health and CMV-seronegative. The CDR3: CATSREAGGYSEAFF. In nucleotides, the CDR3 is TGTGCCACCAGCAGAGAGGCAGGGGGCTATTCTGAAGCTTTCTTT.